What follows are 12 T cell receptor beta chains derived from one specimen sequenced in a study of T cells in Graves' hyperthyroidism and ophthalmopathy. Researchers amplified the TCR beta CDR3 regions from RNA transcripts. The TCR CDR3 was amplified in a first-round RT-PCR using the HTBI primer set. MiXCR, run by TCRdb on the multiplex PCR reads, gives a single entry per CDR3 protein. The table shows roughly 720,000 distinct CDR3 sequences, with 17% occurring only once. The specimen sequenced was blood. The receptors stem from a man aged 50 to 60 with Graves' hyperthyroidism.

The sample holds a few counts of this clonotype. The V call is TRBV14, the J call TRBJ1-1; tentative D call: TRBD1 (5 bases). The CDR3 runs 16 residues. V dropped 4 bases and J dropped 11 bases, with 26 bases sitting between them. The V gene's germline CDR1 is SGHDN and CDR2 FVKESK. The CDR3 nucleotides are TGTGCCAGCAGCCGCCTCCCGTCTGGCAGGGACCTATGGGCTTTCTTT. Amino acid sequence: CASSRLPSGRDLWAFF.

The gene calls are TRBV4-2 and TRBJ1-6, with D uncertain. CDR1 is LGHNA and CDR2 is YNFKEQ in the germline V gene. V lost 1 base to trimming and J lost 8 bases, with 12 bases between them. The CDR3 covers 15 residues. The CDR3 nucleotides read TGTGCCAGCAGCCAAGGTTCGGGTACTGATTCACCCCTCCACTTT. Protein: CASSQGSGTDSPLHF.

There are many counts of this clonotype. V gene TRBV29-1 combines with J gene TRBJ2-1; 11 nucleotides match TRBD2. The CDR3 is 16 amino acids. Germline assignment: CDR1 SQVTM and CDR2 ANQGSEA. J was trimmed by 6 bases and V by 6 bases; bases with no gene match: 13. CDR3 in amino acids: CSVRLLAGVSGNEQFF. CDR3 sequence (DNA): TGCAGCGTCCGATTACTAGCGGGGGTAAGCGGCAATGAGCAGTTCTTC.

This clonotype came up many times. The CDR3, as DNA: TGTGCCAGCAGTTTAGGGACCTACACCGGGGAGCTGTTTTTT. Its translation is CASSLGTYTGELFF. J is TRBJ2-2 and V is TRBV27, with D possibly called TRBD1 or TRBD2 (5 bases each). There are 14 residues in the CDR3. The ends were cut back, 2 bases at V and 3 bases at J, with 7 bases in the middle. Germline CDR1 MNHEY, CDR2 SMNVEV (reference sequence).

The chain employs TRBV24-1 and TRBJ2-3; TRBD2 matches at 8 bases. Germline loops: CDR1 KGHDR, CDR2 SFDVKD. J lost 5 bases, V lost 3 bases, and 9 bases had no gene match. The CDR3 totals 16 residues. CDR3 protein: CATSDPASGRGDTQYF. The CDR3 bases are TGTGCCACCAGTGATCCCGCTAGCGGGCGCGGAGATACGCAGTATTTT.

There are many counts of this clonotype. The chain has TRBV7-3 and TRBJ2-3; TRBD1 matches 7 bases. J gave up 1 base and V 5 bases, and 6 bases lay outside the gene matches. Germline lookup yields CDR1 SGHTA and CDR2 FQGTGA. This CDR3 spans 15 amino acids. In nucleotides, the CDR3 is TGTGCCAGCAGCACCCTTGGACAGGGCACAGATACGCAGTATTTT. It codes for CASSTLGQGTDTQYF.

The table lists this clonotype with many counts. The genes are TRBV9 and TRBJ2-7; unclear D gene. The CDR3 runs 12 residues. The V gene's germline CDR1 is SGDLS and CDR2 YYNGEE. Trimming cost V 0 bases and J 4 bases, with 5 bases left between them. The CDR3 coding sequence is TGTGCCAGCAGCGTAGAGGGTTACGAGCAGTACTTC. Its translation is CASSVEGYEQYF.

On this clonotype itself: One junction end does not reproduce the germline sequence, and a read error may be involved. V gene TRBV9 combines with J gene TRBJ2-5; the D gene is possibly TRBD2 (5 bases). The CDR3 runs 15 residues. Germline CDR1 SGDLS, CDR2 YYNGEE. CDR3 residues: CASSVDELDQETEYF. The CDR3 DNA reads as TGTGCCAGCAGCGTAGACGAACTAGATCAAGAGACCGAGTACTTC.

The chain carries TRBV11-2 and TRBJ2-1, with TRBD2 matching over 9 bases. This CDR3 is built from 16 residues. CDR1 is SGHAT, CDR2 FQNNGV, per germline. V trimming: 8 bases; J trimming: 10 bases; junction bases outside the gene matches: 18. CDR3 protein: CASSPAAGGEQAEQFF. CDR3 coding DNA: TGTGCCAGCTCACCAGCGGCGGGAGGGGAGCAGGCCGAGCAGTTCTTC.

This clonotype was recorded once. The V and J genes are TRBV2 and TRBJ1-5; TRBD1 aligns across 7 bases. V dropped 6 bases and J dropped 2; count of bases not matched to a gene: 10. CDR1 is SNHLY, CDR2 FYNNEI, per germline. The CDR3 is 16 residues long. The CDR3 region has the DNA TGTGCCAGCAGACTAGCAGGGGGTAAGGGCAATCAGCCCCAGCATTTT. Translating it yields CASRLAGGKGNQPQHF.

This clonotype has at least ten counts. This sequence joins TRBV28 and TRBJ2-7, with a weak D call TRBD2 (5 bases). The CDR3 is 16 residues long. The germline CDR1 and CDR2 sequences are MDHEN and SYDVKM. Trimming removed 4 bases from V and 8 bases from J, with 24 bases in between. The CDR3 reads CASSYRKNKLDLQQYF. In DNA form, the CDR3 reads TGTGCCAGCAGTTACCGAAAAAACAAACTAGATTTGCAGCAGTACTTC.

The V call is TRBV28, the J call TRBJ2-5, with TRBD2 matching 15 bases. CDR1 is MDHEN, CDR2 SYDVKM, per germline. The CDR3 runs 19 residues. V lost 3 bases, J lost 5 bases, and 13 bases stayed unmatched. Here the CDR3 reads CASSFGWTSGRANMETQYF. The DNA of the CDR3 is TGTGCCAGCAGTTTTGGGTGGACTAGCGGGAGGGCCAATATGGAGACCCAGTACTTC. Using reference TRBV28 and TRBJ2-5 for the parts outside the CDR3, the full variable domain is DVKVTQSSRYLVKRTGEKVFLECVQDMDHENMFWYRQDPGLGLRLIYFSYDVKMKEKGDIPEGYSVSREKKERFSLILESASTNQTSMYLCASSFGWTSGRANMETQYFGPGTRLLVL.